Below are 23 T cell receptor beta chains sequenced from a single sample in a study of blood T cell repertoires in COVID-19. The repertoire was sequenced with immunoSEQ multiplex PCR; TCRdb's copy has only in-frame clones and lacks some. The sample holds about 180,000 clones, approximately 85% seen once. The sample consisted of peripheral blood. The receptors here all came from a man aged 55 to 70 with acute or convalescent COVID-19.

V and J are TRBV28 and TRBJ2-1, with 10 bases matching TRBD2. The CDR3 is 13 amino acids. Germline V CDR1 and CDR2: MDHEN, SYDVKM. Trimming cost V 10 bases and J 7 bases; bases outside gene matches: 7. This CDR3 reads CATALAGVNEQFF. The CDR3 DNA is TGTGCCACCGCCCTAGCGGGAGTTAATGAGCAGTTCTTC.

The V gene is TRBV5-6, the J gene TRBJ2-7; TRBD1 matches 7 bases. The CDR3 consists of 19 residues. Germline CDR1 SGHDT, CDR2 YYEEEE. After removal of 4 bases from V and 7 bases from J, the junction contained 26 bases not matched to a gene. The CDR3 bases are TGTGCCAGCAGCCGTCAGGACAGGCGGGTCGGGGTTGGTTCGAGAGAGCAGTACTTC. Translating gives CASSRQDRRVGVGSREQYF.

V and J are TRBV5-1 and TRBJ2-1, with TRBD2 matching 8 bases. CDR1 and CDR2 (germline): SGHRS, YFSETQ. The CDR3 is made up of 13 amino acids. V shed 2 bases and J 7 bases; nucleotides not matched to a gene: 2. The CDR3 is CASSLLAANEQFF. The DNA of the CDR3 is TGCGCCAGCAGCTTACTAGCGGCTAATGAGCAGTTCTTC.

V gene TRBV18 combines with J gene TRBJ1-1; a weak D match, TRBD1 (5 bases). Germline CDR1 reads KGHSH; CDR2 reads LQKENI. The CDR3 spans 16 residues. With 4 bases removed from V and 3 bases from J, the gap between germline ends came to 18 bases. CDR3 protein: CASSLTPVGGDTEAFF. CDR3 bases: TGTGCCAGCTCACTCACCCCAGTCGGGGGTGACACTGAAGCTTTCTTT. Variable domain in full (rest from reference TRBV18 and TRBJ1-1): NAGVMQNPRHLVRRRGQEARLRCSPMKGHSHVYWYRQLPEEGLKFMVYLQKENIIDESGMPKERFSAEFPKEGPSILRIQQVVRGDSAAYFCASSLTPVGGDTEAFFGQGTRLTVV.

J is TRBJ1-3 and V is TRBV7-3; D unclear. Germline V gene sequence: CDR1 SGHTA, CDR2 FQGTGA. The CDR3 has 14 residues. V was shortened by 5 bases and J by 4 bases, with 12 bases between the two germline ends. The CDR3 bases are TGTGCCAGCAGCAACGGCGGAGCAGGAAACACCATATATTTT. This codes for CASSNGGAGNTIYF.

This clone showed up just a few times. J is TRBJ1-1 and V is TRBV2; 7 nucleotides match TRBD1. Germline V gene data show CDR1 as SNHLY and CDR2 as FYNNEI. Trimming at V came to 2 bases and at J to 8 bases, leaving 5 bases not matched to a gene. This CDR3 is 13 amino acids long. The CDR3 protein is CASSEFQQGEAFF. The CDR3 nucleotides are TGTGCCAGCAGTGAATTTCAACAGGGGGAAGCTTTCTTT. The full variable domain, rest sourced from reference TRBV2 and TRBJ1-1, is EPEVTQTPSHQVTQMGQEVILRCVPISNHLYFYWYRQILGQKVEFLVSFYNNEISEKSEIFDDQFSVERPDGSNFTLKIRSTKLEDSAMYFCASSEFQQGEAFFGQGTRLTVV.

The V call is TRBV18, the J call TRBJ2-1; 8 bases are shared with TRBD2. CDR1 KGHSH and CDR2 LQKENI come from the germline V gene. CDR3 length equals 15 residues. Trimming took 3 bases from V and 5 from J; bases not matched to a gene: 6. CDR3 amino acids: CASSPGTRAHNEQFF. As DNA, the CDR3 is TGTGCCAGCTCACCGGGGACTAGGGCTCACAATGAGCAGTTCTTC.

The rearrangement uses TRBV19 and TRBJ2-7; D call uncertain. The germline V gene encodes CDR1 LNHDA and CDR2 SQIVND (reference sequence). V dropped 1 base and J dropped 7 bases, with 11 bases sitting between them. The CDR3 length is 13 residues. The CDR3 bases are TGTGCCAGTAGTATAGCATACTCCCGGGAGCAGTACTTC. Its translation: CASSIAYSREQYF.

The chain couples TRBV20-1 to TRBJ2-7; 7 bases align to TRBD1. The CDR3 sequence is 14 residues long. Trimming took 3 bases from V and 3 from J; bases not matched to a gene: 8. Germline V gives CDR1 DFQATT, CDR2 SNEGSKA (reference sequence). The CDR3 is CSASNSGTVYEQYF. The CDR3 bases are TGCAGTGCTAGTAATTCCGGGACAGTCTACGAGCAGTACTTC.

Here the CDR3 DNA reads TGTGCCAGCAGTACGGGACAGGTCAACACCGGGGAGCTGTTTTTT. Translation gives CASSTGQVNTGELFF. The chain joins TRBV6-5 to TRBJ2-2, with 8 bases identical to TRBD1. This CDR3 spans 15 amino acids. Germline trimming cut 5 bases from V and 2 bases from J; bases unmatched to any gene: 4. Germline V CDR1 and CDR2: MNHEY, SVGAGI.

J is TRBJ1-2 and V is TRBV5-4, with TRBD1 matching over 9 bases. The CDR3 has 14 amino acids. The germline CDR1 and CDR2 sequences are SGHNT and YYREEE (reference sequence). V gave up 2 bases and J gave up 8 bases; unmatched junction bases: 7. DNA for the CDR3: TGTGCCAGCAGCTTACCGGGACAGGGAGGCGGCTACACCTTC. Translation: CASSLPGQGGGYTF.

This clone has just a few counts. The chain recombines TRBV5-1 with TRBJ1-1; weak D call: TRBD1 (5 bases). V was shortened by 4 bases and J by 5 bases, with 15 bases between the two germline ends. The CDR3 loop spans 14 amino acids. The germline V gene encodes CDR1 SGHRS and CDR2 YFSETQ. The CDR3 sequence: CASSPRGGRTEAFF. The CDR3 DNA follows: TGCGCCAGCAGCCCCCGCGGGGGGAGGACTGAAGCTTTCTTT. The whole variable domain, remainder taken from reference TRBV5-1 and TRBJ1-1, is KAGVTQTPRYLIKTRGQQVTLSCSPISGHRSVSWYQQTPGQGLQFLFEYFSETQRNKGNFPGRFSGRQFSNSRSEMNVSTLELGDSALYLCASSPRGGRTEAFFGQGTRLTVV.

The chain recombines TRBV7-3 with TRBJ2-5; the match to TRBD2 covers 7 bases. The germline V gene encodes CDR1 SGHTA and CDR2 FQGTGA. Trimming removed 0 bases from V and 5 bases from J; junction bases left unmatched: 6. This CDR3 has 15 amino acids. CDR3 coding DNA: TGTGCCAGCAGCTTAACGACGGGGGGTCCGGAGACCCAGTACTTC. Its protein product is CASSLTTGGPETQYF.

The chain has TRBV11-2 and TRBJ2-7, with D perhaps TRBD1 (6 bases). The CDR3 loop spans 14 amino acids. Trimming took off 5 bases at V and 0 bases at J, with 11 bases between the two ends. Germline V gives CDR1 SGHAT, CDR2 FQNNGV. The CDR3 DNA reads TGTGCCAGCAGCCCAGGGGTTAGCTCCTACGAGCAGTACTTC. Protein: CASSPGVSSYEQYF. Complete variable domain (other parts from reference TRBV11-2 and TRBJ2-7): EAGVAQSPRYKIIEKRQSVAFWCNPISGHATLYWYQQILGQGPKLLIQFQNNGVVDDSQLPKDRFSAERLKGVDSTLKIQPAKLEDSAVYLCASSPGVSSYEQYFGPGTRLTVT.

This chain links TRBV29-1 with TRBJ2-1, with 9 bases lining up with TRBD2. This CDR3 has 12 amino acids. Germline V gene sequence: CDR1 SQVTM, CDR2 ANQGSEA. This CDR3 is CSSSGVYNEQFF. CDR3 in DNA: TGCAGTTCTAGCGGGGTTTACAATGAGCAGTTCTTC.

This chain uses TRBV27 with TRBJ1-1, with 9 bases fitting TRBD1. Germline CDR1 MNHEY, CDR2 SMNVEV (reference sequence). The CDR3 runs 14 residues. Trimming removed 7 bases from V and 1 base from J; junction bases left unmatched: 4. CDR3 coding DNA: TGTGCCAGCACCACAGGGGGCAGGAACACTGAAGCTTTCTTT. This codes for CASTTGGRNTEAFF.

The gene calls are TRBV5-4 and TRBJ2-2; 9 bases are shared with TRBD2. The J segment lost 2 bases and the V segment lost 4 bases, leaving 9 bases of the junction unmatched. CDR1 and CDR2 from the germline V gene are SGHNT and YYREEE (reference sequence). The CDR3 consists of 17 residues. CDR3 residues: CASSLLAGSVNTGELFF. CDR3 bases: TGTGCCAGCAGCCTACTAGCGGGCTCAGTAAACACCGGGGAGCTGTTTTTT.

CDR3 protein: CASTQGVYEQYF. As DNA, the CDR3 is TGTGCCAGCACACAGGGGGTTTACGAGCAGTACTTC. The chain carries TRBV6-5 and TRBJ2-7, with 8 bases aligning to TRBD1. CDR1 and CDR2 (germline): MNHEY, SVGAGI. The CDR3 contains 12 residues. V dropped 7 bases and J dropped 4; count of bases not matched to a gene: 3.

The chain links TRBV19 to TRBJ1-5, with D possibly being TRBD1 (5 bases). Trimming shortened V by 5 bases and J by 0 bases, and 11 bases separated the two germline ends. Germline V gives CDR1 LNHDA, CDR2 SQIVND (reference sequence). The CDR3 is 15 residues long. The DNA of the CDR3 is TGTGCCAGTAGTGGGGGGACGAATAGCAATCAGCCCCAGCATTTT. Amino acid sequence: CASSGGTNSNQPQHF.

In its sample, this clone was seen once. The rearrangement uses TRBV25-1 and TRBJ2-7; D is possibly TRBD2 (6 bases). Germline V lookup: CDR1 MGHDK, CDR2 SYGVNS. V was cut by 5 bases and J by 3 bases, with 11 bases left in between. CDR3 length: 13 residues. The CDR3 loop reads CASSRGLVYEQYF. Here the CDR3 DNA reads TGTGCCAGCAGTAGGGGACTGGTCTACGAGCAGTACTTC.

This clone occurred a few times. The chain joins TRBV6-2 or TRBV6-3 to TRBJ1-5, with D possibly matching TRBD1 (6 bases). Germline V gene data show CDR1 as MNHEY and CDR2 as SVGEGT. The CDR3 spans 15 residues. V shed 8 bases and J shed 4 bases, with 18 bases lying between them. The CDR3 DNA sequence: TGTGCCAGCGGCCTCGCCCTTAGGGGGAATCAGCCCCAGCATTTT. Amino acid sequence: CASGLALRGNQPQHF.

The chain is built from TRBV5-1 and TRBJ2-2, with D maybe TRBD2 (6 bases). CDR1 and CDR2 (germline): SGHRS, YFSETQ. The CDR3 runs to 15 residues. V lost 0 bases to trimming and J lost 5 bases, with 11 bases between them. The CDR3 DNA sequence: TGCGCCAGCAGCTTGGACCAGGGAGGTACCGGGGAGCTGTTTTTT. Translated, it gives CASSLDQGGTGELFF.

This chain joins TRBV4-1 and TRBJ2-3, with TRBD2 identical over 10 bases. The V gene end was trimmed by 0 bases and the J gene end by 2 bases; junction bases not matched to a gene: 8. The CDR3 consists of 18 residues. The V gene's germline CDR1 is MGHRA and CDR2 YSYEKL. The CDR3 region has the DNA TGCGCCAGCAGCCAAGATCGGACCGGGACTAGCGTCACAGATACGCAGTATTTT. It is translated as CASSQDRTGTSVTDTQYF.